This TCR beta chain appears in the sequencing data of a study of cytomegalovirus exposure and HLA in healthy donors. The V gene's germline CDR1 is SGHNT and CDR2 YYREEE (reference sequence). The germline V and J ends were trimmed by 0 bases and 2 bases, with 12 bases remaining between them. The CDR3 is 17 residues long. PCR used 60 Vbeta primers and 13 Jbeta primers. Assay used: immunoSEQ multiplex PCR; TCRdb lists only in-frame clones, some missing. This table has around 80,000 clones, around 76% appearing once. The chain joins TRBV5-4 to TRBJ2-6, with a tentative D call TRBD1 (6 bases). The material sequenced was PBMCs. The clonotype comes from a man younger than 35 in good health and CMV-seropositive. CDR3 sequence reads: CASSLAGVWPGANVLTF. The DNA for the CDR3 is TGTGCCAGCAGCTTGGCAGGGGTCTGGCCTGGGGCCAACGTCCTGACTTTC. The variable domain in full, completed from reference TRBV5-4 and TRBJ2-6, reads ETGVTQSPTHLIKTRGQQVTLRCSSQSGHNTVSWYQQALGQGPQFIFQYYREEENGRGNFPPRFSGLQFPNYSSELNVNALELDDSALYLCASSLAGVWPGANVLTFGAGSRLTVL.